Sequencing of this T cell receptor beta chain was carried out in a study of blood T cell repertoires in COVID-19. For the study at large: T cells, B-cell-depleted T cells, or PBMCs supplied cDNA or gDNA.

V was clipped by 7 bases and J by 4 bases, with 10 bases between them. Germline V gene data show CDR1 as SGHNT and CDR2 as YENEEA. This CDR3 has 12 residues. Original methodology: By means of reference gene primer amplification, nucleated cell counts were estimated. TCRdb's table, derived via immunoSEQ multiplex PCR, lists solely in-frame clones and lacks some. D and trimming come from the DNA, and the V and J calls and clone size come from that table. The table shows 40,000 to 45,000 clones, with about nine tenths occurring only once. The source of this sequence is a man aged 50-60 years with active COVID-19. The sample comprised peripheral blood. The rearrangement joins TRBV11-3 to TRBJ2-5; D is ambiguous. The CDR3 DNA follows: TGTGCCAGCAATTCCGCCGGAGAGACCCAGTACTTC. Encoded protein: CASNSAGETQYF.